Listed here are 26 T cell receptor beta chains from one sample, sequenced in a study of blood T cells in healthy people across ages (dated by TCRdb to about 2015). Library preparation used 5' RACE. A second PCR of about 6 to 11 cycles was run with a J-beta primer mix and a sample-barcoded 5' primer. TCRdb itself trimmed the public reads at Q25 with fastp, ran MiXCR and retained productive beta chains. Every distinct CDR3 protein forms one entry, paired with its most common genes and DNA. The sample table contains fewer than 2 million distinct CDR3 sequences; only one count was recorded for around 40% of them. The top ten hold roughly 23% of the sample. The sequencing sample was made of blood. Every receptor here comes from a human donor in good health.

This rearrangement joins TRBV12-5 to TRBJ2-2; 10 bases agree with TRBD1. J lost 4 bases, V lost 0 bases, and 5 bases had no gene match. The germline V gene encodes CDR1 LGHNT and CDR2 FRNRAP. This CDR3 contains 17 residues. CDR3 sequence reads: CASGLVAGTGVTGELFF. The CDR3 nucleotides are TGTGCTAGTGGTTTGGTAGCTGGGACAGGGGTCACCGGGGAGCTGTTTTTT.

This clonotype has a count of ten or more. This sequence joins TRBV27 and TRBJ1-6; 8 nucleotides align to TRBD1. Germline V lookup: CDR1 MNHEY, CDR2 SMNVEV (reference sequence). The CDR3 has 15 amino acids. V lost 0 bases to trimming and J lost 10 bases; unmatched junction nucleotides: 5. This CDR3 reads CASSLSGTGESPLHF. CDR3 nucleotides: TGTGCCAGCAGTTTATCCGGGACAGGCGAATCACCCCTCCACTTT.

This clonotype has a handful of counts. The chain combines TRBV29-1 with TRBJ2-1; TRBD1 matches 8 bases. This CDR3 has 13 amino acids. Unmatched junction bases numbered 9, after V lost 7 bases and J lost 7 bases. Germline V lookup: CDR1 SQVTM, CDR2 ANQGSEA. CDR3 residues: CSGGQGEGNEQFF. CDR3 nucleotide sequence: TGCAGCGGAGGACAGGGAGAGGGGAATGAGCAGTTCTTC.

The genes are TRBV10-3 and TRBJ2-2, with D perhaps TRBD2 (5 bases). The CDR3 extends over 16 amino acids. V shed 2 bases and J shed 4 bases, with 14 bases lying between them. The germline CDR1 and CDR2 sequences are ENHRY and SYGVKD. The CDR3 bases are TGTGCCATCAGTGAGCCGAGGGCCCCGGGCACCGGGGAGCTGTTTTTT. It translates to CAISEPRAPGTGELFF.

The V and J genes are TRBV28 and TRBJ1-1; no reliable D call. Between the trimmed V and J ends, which lost 6 bases and 1 base, there was a span of 18 bases. CDR3 length: 16 amino acids. Germline V gives CDR1 MDHEN, CDR2 SYDVKM. The CDR3 DNA is TGTGCCAGCAGCCCCGCGGGCCCAATAAAGAACACTGAAGCTTTCTTT. Translation gives CASSPAGPIKNTEAFF.

This clonotype was observed a single time. The V gene is TRBV4-2, the J gene TRBJ2-1; D is ambiguous. V was cut by 0 bases and J by 4 bases, with 13 bases left in between. The CDR3 extends over 16 amino acids. The V gene's germline CDR1 is LGHNA and CDR2 YNFKEQ. The CDR3 is CASSQERLDVYNEQFF. CDR3 coding DNA: TGTGCCAGCAGCCAAGAGAGGCTAGATGTATACAATGAGCAGTTCTTC.

The CDR3: CASSEEGGRGEQFF. DNA of the CDR3: TGTGCCAGCAGTGAGGAGGGGGGGCGGGGTGAGCAGTTCTTC. V gene TRBV2 combines with J gene TRBJ2-1, with TRBD2 as a possible D gene (7 bases). CDR1 is SNHLY and CDR2 is FYNNEI in the germline V gene. V was pared by 3 bases and J by 9 bases, with 15 bases between. CDR3 length: 14 residues.

This clonotype was detected ten times or more. The junction differs from germline at one of its ends, possibly a read error. This sequence joins TRBV4-2 and TRBJ1-5; D is ambiguous. The V gene's germline CDR1 is LGHNA and CDR2 YNFKEQ. CDR3 size: 15 residues. The CDR3 DNA sequence: TGTGCCAGCAGTCAAGATCGGGATAGCAATCAGCCCCAGCATTTT. Amino acids: CASSQDRDSNQPQHF.

This clonotype was detected only a few times. V usage is TRBV12-3 or TRBV12-4 and J usage is TRBJ1-2; 11 bases map to TRBD1. The CDR3 has 16 amino acids. Germline trimming cut 5 bases from V and 8 bases from J; bases unmatched to any gene: 13. CDR3 residues: CASSTSLDRGRRGYTF. DNA of the CDR3: TGTGCCAGCAGTACCTCGTTGGACAGGGGGCGAAGAGGCTACACCTTC.

The rearrangement uses TRBV24-1 and TRBJ2-3; 9 bases are shared with TRBD1. From germline, CDR1 is KGHDR and CDR2 SFDVKD. The CDR3 loop spans 14 amino acids. Trimming cost V 9 bases and J 0 bases; bases outside gene matches: 3. The CDR3 DNA follows: TGTGCCACCCAGGGGACAGGGAGCACAGATACGCAGTATTTT. Translated, it gives CATQGTGSTDTQYF.

This rearrangement joins TRBV24-1 to TRBJ2-1, with a tentative D call TRBD2 (5 bases). CDR3 size: 19 residues. Germline V lookup: CDR1 KGHDR, CDR2 SFDVKD. V lost 4 bases and J 0 bases, leaving 21 bases between the germline ends. The CDR3 DNA sequence: TGTGCCACCAGTGACGTAGGACTTAATTCGTTAGGCTCCTACAATGAGCAGTTCTTC. Residues: CATSDVGLNSLGSYNEQFF.

This chain links TRBV20-1 with TRBJ1-1, with D perhaps TRBD1 (5 bases). CDR1 DFQATT and CDR2 SNEGSKA come from the germline V gene (reference sequence). The CDR3 has 15 residues. Trimming pared 0 bases from V and 8 bases from J, leaving 19 bases between. As DNA, the CDR3 is TGCAGTGCTAGAGATTGGGAGGGGCCGCCTCGAGAAGCTTTCTTT. This sequence encodes CSARDWEGPPREAFF.

This rearrangement joins TRBV20-1 to TRBJ2-1, with 11 bases matching TRBD1. The assigned J gene may be wrong: the sequence end matches TRBJ2-7 better. The CDR3 has 16 residues. Germline assignment: CDR1 DFQATT and CDR2 SNEGSKA (reference sequence). CDR3 loop: CSARPTGTGGCYEQYF. DNA of the CDR3: TGCAGTGCTAGACCTACCGGGACAGGGGGATGCTACGAGCAGTACTTC.

The rearrangement uses TRBV12-3 or TRBV12-4 and TRBJ2-5, with 16 bases matching TRBD2. The end of the DNA is better explained by TRBJ2-1, so the J call may be wrong. The CDR3 totals 18 residues. CDR3 region: CASSIGTSGGAGRQTQFF. Here the CDR3 DNA reads TGTGCCAGCAGCATAGGGACTAGCGGGGGGGCCGGTAGACAGACCCAGTTCTTC.

The rearrangement uses TRBV12-3 or TRBV12-4 and TRBJ1-4; 10 nucleotides match TRBD1. This CDR3 comprises 13 residues. V shed 8 bases and J 16 bases; nucleotides not matched to a gene: 13. The CDR3 reads CASSGTGDSRPFF. CDR3 DNA: TGTGCCAGCTCCGGGACAGGGGATTCTAGGCCGTTTTTT.

To note about this clonotype: An end of the junction does not agree with germline; a read error may underlie this. The gene calls are TRBV6-5 and TRBJ2-1, with D unclear. In germline, CDR1 is MNHEY, CDR2 SVGAGI. This CDR3 contains 13 residues. CDR3 residues: CASSETTGNEQLF. The CDR3 DNA is TGTGCCAGCAGTGAGACGACCGGCAATGAGCAGTTATTC.

The sample holds a few counts of this clonotype. This sequence joins TRBV4-1 and TRBJ2-7, with a weak D call TRBD2 (6 bases). Germline CDR1 is MGHRA and CDR2 is YSYEKL. Trimming removed 0 bases at V and 2 bases at J, with 20 bases between. This CDR3 comprises 18 residues. CDR3 sequence (DNA): TGCGCCAGCAGCCAAGATTATTCCGAGGACTACCTTACCTACGAGCAGTACTTC. Encoded protein: CASSQDYSEDYLTYEQYF.

The chain employs TRBV7-9 and TRBJ1-5; the D is unclear. V was clipped by 5 bases and J by 5 bases, with 10 bases between them. CDR3 size: 13 residues. The germline gives CDR1 SEHNR, CDR2 FQNEAQ (reference sequence). In nucleotides, the CDR3 is TGTGCCAGCAGCCACCTCGCCGATCAGCCCCAGCATTTT. Protein product: CASSHLADQPQHF.

This clonotype appeared a few times. The rearrangement joins TRBV27 to TRBJ1-2, with 11 positions matching TRBD1. Losses at the gene ends were 5 bases for V and 4 bases for J; bases not matched to a gene: 6. The CDR3 covers 15 residues. The germline CDR1 and CDR2 sequences are MNHEY and SMNVEV (reference sequence). The CDR3 loop is CASSPGTGGTYGYTF. The CDR3 bases are TGTGCCAGCAGTCCGGGGACAGGGGGGACCTATGGCTACACCTTC.

CDR3 sequence reads: CASRPTGGPYNEQFF. As DNA, the CDR3 is TGTGCCAGCAGACCTACAGGGGGTCCCTACAATGAGCAGTTCTTC. The V gene is TRBV6-2 or TRBV6-3, the J gene TRBJ2-1; 8 positions match TRBD1. The CDR3 loop spans 15 amino acids. CDR1 is MNHEY and CDR2 is SVGEGT in the germline V gene. Trimming at V came to 6 bases and at J to 2 bases, leaving 6 bases not matched to a gene.

This clonotype was recorded a few times. The chain combines TRBV12-3 or TRBV12-4 with TRBJ2-7; 7 bases are a match to TRBD2. This CDR3 comprises 15 residues. V shed 5 bases, J shed 0 bases, and the junction held 7 bases outside the gene matches. The CDR3 region is CASSLGGLPSYEQYF. CDR3 in DNA: TGTGCCAGCAGTCTGGGGGGACTACCCTCCTACGAGCAGTACTTC.

This clonotype was found a few times. The chain carries TRBV9 and TRBJ1-2; the match to TRBD1 covers 7 bases. Germline loops: CDR1 SGDLS, CDR2 YYNGEE. The trim removed 4 bases at V and 4 bases at J, leaving 10 bases unmatched. The length of the CDR3 is 15 residues. The CDR3 loop reads CASSLNRQGPYGYTF. The CDR3 DNA sequence: TGTGCCAGCAGCCTAAACAGACAGGGTCCCTATGGCTACACCTTC.

This clonotype appeared a few times. V gene TRBV19 combines with J gene TRBJ2-3; no reliable D call. V was pared by 3 bases and J by 6 bases, with 13 bases between. The CDR3 sequence is 14 residues long. Germline CDR1 and CDR2: LNHDA and SQIVND (reference sequence). CDR3 sequence reads: CASSILPKADTQYF. Written as DNA, the CDR3 is TGTGCCAGTAGTATCTTACCGAAGGCGGATACGCAGTATTTT.

V is TRBV7-8 and J is TRBJ1-3; D gene unclear. This CDR3 contains 14 residues. The V and J ends lost 6 bases and 0 bases respectively, with 9 bases between them. Germline assignment: CDR1 SGHVS and CDR2 FQNEAQ. CDR3 sequence (DNA): TGTGCCAGCAGGGGAGAGTACTCTGGAAACACCATATATTTT. This codes for CASRGEYSGNTIYF.

This clonotype has a count of ten or more. This chain joins TRBV27 and TRBJ2-7; 13 positions agree with TRBD2. J lost 3 bases, V lost 5 bases, and 4 bases had no gene match. Germline V gives CDR1 MNHEY, CDR2 SMNVEV (reference sequence). The CDR3 is made up of 15 amino acids. This CDR3 reads CASSPWTSGGYEQYF. The CDR3 DNA reads as TGTGCCAGCAGTCCATGGACTAGCGGGGGCTACGAGCAGTACTTC.

This clonotype has a handful of counts. V is TRBV7-9 and J is TRBJ1-4; D is unresolved. Per germline, CDR1 SEHNR and CDR2 FQNEAQ (reference sequence). The CDR3 totals 16 residues. V shed 5 bases and J shed 6 bases, with 19 bases lying between them. CDR3: CASSASRNRGDEKLFF. In DNA form, the CDR3 reads TGTGCCAGCAGCGCGTCACGCAATCGGGGTGATGAAAAACTGTTTTTT.